Below are 25 T cell receptor beta chains sequenced from a single sample in a study of T cell responses to AZD1222 COVID-19 vaccine. Some clones are missing from TCRdb's copy, which holds only in-frame ones; the method was immunoSEQ multiplex PCR. The sample includes 120,000 to 150,000 clones, around nine tenths of them seen just once. The starting material was peripheral blood, obtained 28 days after the second AZD1222 dose. Every receptor here comes from an adult who received the AZD1222 COVID-19 vaccine.

This chain joins TRBV5-1 and TRBJ1-1; TRBD1 matches 8 bases. The CDR3 has 14 amino acids. Germline V gives CDR1 SGHRS, CDR2 YFSETQ. J gave up 3 bases and V 4 bases, and 5 bases lay outside the gene matches. The CDR3 sequence is CASSVRDRYTEAFF. The CDR3 nucleotides read TGCGCCAGCAGCGTCCGGGACAGGTACACTGAAGCTTTCTTT.

V is TRBV2 and J is TRBJ2-3; D uncertain. CDR1 is SNHLY and CDR2 is FYNNEI in the germline V gene. This CDR3 contains 16 residues. V lost 6 bases, J lost 0 bases, and 16 bases lay in between. The CDR3 DNA is TGTGCCAGCAGGGGTTCGGGTCTCTCAAGCACAGATACGCAGTATTTT. Translated: CASRGSGLSSTDTQYF.

The V call is TRBV4-3, the J call TRBJ2-2; TRBD1 agrees at 8 bases. The germline V gene has CDR1 LGHNA and CDR2 YSLEER. The CDR3 extends over 15 amino acids. With 4 bases clipped from V and 2 bases from J, the junction kept 3 bases outside the gene matches. The CDR3 region is CASSRDRYNTGELFF. Written as DNA, the CDR3 is TGCGCCAGCAGCCGGGACAGGTATAACACCGGGGAGCTGTTTTTT.

The rearrangement links TRBV4-3 to TRBJ2-2, with D unclear. Trimming shortened V by 3 bases and J by 1 base, and 6 bases separated the two germline ends. The CDR3 runs 14 residues. The germline CDR1 and CDR2 sequences are LGHNA and YSLEER. This CDR3 reads CASSHRENTGELFF. DNA for the CDR3: TGCGCCAGCAGCCACCGCGAGAACACCGGGGAGCTGTTTTTT.

The rearrangement uses TRBV10-1 and TRBJ2-2; D not certain. With 4 bases removed from V and 0 bases from J, the gap between germline ends came to 12 bases. Germline V gene sequence: CDR1 WNHNN, CDR2 SYGVQD (reference sequence). This CDR3 is built from 16 residues. CDR3 protein: CASSVSVTPNTGELFF. The CDR3 bases are TGCGCCAGCAGTGTTTCCGTTACCCCGAACACCGGGGAGCTGTTTTTT.

This chain connects TRBV7-8 to TRBJ1-1, with D possibly matching TRBD1 (5 bases). The CDR3 length is 13 residues. The germline V gene encodes CDR1 SGHVS and CDR2 FQNEAQ. Trimming cost V 9 bases and J 3 bases, with 14 bases left between them. CDR3 coding DNA: TGTGCCAGTAGCAAACGGGGACACACTGAAGCTTTCTTT. Protein: CASSKRGHTEAFF.

This clone was found a few times. The chain recombines TRBV18 with TRBJ1-2, with D possibly TRBD1 on 6 matching bases. This CDR3 has 14 residues. With 4 bases removed from V and 2 bases from J, the gap between germline ends came to 11 bases. From germline, CDR1 is KGHSH and CDR2 LQKENI. CDR3 nucleotide sequence: TGTGCCAGCTCACTCGGACAGTCAAACTATGGCTACACCTTC. This gives the protein CASSLGQSNYGYTF.

This clone was seen a single time. The chain is built from TRBV5-1 and TRBJ1-1; D possibly corresponds to TRBD1 (5 bases). Between the trimmed V and J ends, which lost 0 bases and 0 bases, there was a span of 15 bases. The CDR3 is made up of 17 amino acids. Looked up from germline, CDR1 is SGHRS and CDR2 is YFSETQ. The CDR3 spells CASSLGYSGLMNTEAFF. The CDR3 region has the DNA TGCGCCAGCAGCTTGGGGTACTCGGGGCTCATGAACACTGAAGCTTTCTTT.

J is TRBJ1-1 and V is TRBV28; D remains ambiguous. In germline, CDR1 is MDHEN, CDR2 SYDVKM. The V end lost 3 bases, the J end lost 0 bases, and 14 bases lay between the germline ends. The CDR3 totals 16 residues. The CDR3, as DNA: TGTGCCAGCAGTTTGGGTGGGAGTCTGTTGAACACTGAAGCTTTCTTT. It codes for CASSLGGSLLNTEAFF.

The chain is built from TRBV9 and TRBJ2-1; tentatively, D is TRBD1 or TRBD2 (5 bases each). Germline V gives CDR1 SGDLS, CDR2 YYNGEE. V was shortened by 0 bases and J by 1 base, with 11 bases between the two germline ends. The CDR3 has 16 residues. In DNA form, the CDR3 reads TGTGCCAGCAGCGTAGGGGGCGGGCAGTCCTACAATGAGCAGTTCTTC. It is translated as CASSVGGGQSYNEQFF.

The V call is TRBV5-1, the J call TRBJ2-1; D uncertain. CDR1 is SGHRS and CDR2 is YFSETQ in the germline V gene. The CDR3 sequence is 16 residues long. The V end was cut by 5 bases, the J end by 1 base, with 16 bases between. The CDR3 loop reads CASSPLSIGSYNEQFF. The CDR3 bases are TGCGCCAGCAGTCCCCTCTCAATAGGTTCCTACAATGAGCAGTTCTTC.

This chain connects TRBV2 to TRBJ2-3; no firm D call. Per the germline V gene, CDR1 is SNHLY and CDR2 is FYNNEI. CDR3 length: 12 amino acids. V was trimmed by 7 bases and J by 3 bases, leaving 8 bases between them. Here the CDR3 reads CASKGFTDTQYF. DNA of the CDR3: TGTGCCAGCAAGGGATTTACAGATACGCAGTATTTT. Looking up the rest from reference TRBV2 and TRBJ2-3 gives the full variable domain: EPEVTQTPSHQVTQMGQEVILRCVPISNHLYFYWYRQILGQKVEFLVSFYNNEISEKSEIFDDQFSVERPDGSNFTLKIRSTKLEDSAMYFCASKGFTDTQYFGPGTRLTVL.

V and J are TRBV9 and TRBJ1-1; a weak D match, TRBD1 (6 bases). Trimming left V 1 base short and J 5 bases short, with 9 bases between. This CDR3 comprises 13 residues. The germline V gene encodes CDR1 SGDLS and CDR2 YYNGEE. The CDR3 is CASSVTGKTEAFF. The CDR3 nucleotides read TGTGCCAGCAGCGTAACAGGGAAGACTGAAGCTTTCTTT.

In regard to this clone: Compared with germline, one end of the junction differs, possibly owing to a read error. The same CDR3 arises from other DNA sequences in this sample as well. Written as DNA, the CDR3 is TGTGCCAGCAGTCAAGAAGAGTCGGCGGGAGGGACCAATGAGCAGTTCTTC. Translated: CASSQEESAGGTNEQFF. This chain links TRBV4-2 with TRBJ2-1; 9 positions agree with TRBD2. Germline CDR1 and CDR2: LGHNA and YNFKEQ. The CDR3 spans 17 residues.

The chain links TRBV25-1 to TRBJ1-5; D uncertain. The CDR3 runs to 14 residues. The V end lost 0 bases, the J end lost 6 bases, and 9 bases lay between the germline ends. The germline CDR1 and CDR2 sequences are MGHDK and SYGVNS. DNA of the CDR3: TGTGCCAGCAGTGAATATCAACAAGGTCAGCCCCAGCATTTT. Translated, it gives CASSEYQQGQPQHF.

The chain combines TRBV6-1 with TRBJ1-1; possibly TRBD1 for D (5 bases). This CDR3 contains 15 residues. Germline CDR1 and CDR2: MNHNS and SASEGT. V was clipped by 2 bases and J by 1 base, with 11 bases between them. The CDR3 is CASSENWGRNTEAFF. As DNA, the CDR3 is TGTGCCAGCAGTGAAAATTGGGGCCGGAACACTGAAGCTTTCTTT.

This clone was found once. The chain couples TRBV11-3 to TRBJ2-3, with 9 bases that match TRBD1. Germline trimming cut 5 bases from V and 1 base from J; bases unmatched to any gene: 10. Germline V gene lookup returns CDR1 SGHNT and CDR2 YENEEA. This CDR3 is built from 17 residues. The CDR3 sequence: CASSQTGQGFGTDTQYF. Written as DNA, the CDR3 is TGTGCCAGCAGCCAAACTGGACAGGGGTTCGGCACAGATACGCAGTATTTT.

This chain uses TRBV27 with TRBJ2-1; TRBD1 matches at 8 bases. The germline V gene has CDR1 MNHEY and CDR2 SMNVEV (reference sequence). V dropped 2 bases and J dropped 7; count of bases not matched to a gene: 7. This CDR3 region has 15 residues. The CDR3 is CASSLLQGAGNEQFF. The CDR3 coding sequence is TGTGCCAGCAGTTTACTCCAGGGGGCAGGGAATGAGCAGTTCTTC.

The chain joins TRBV5-1 to TRBJ1-2; no clear D. CDR3 length equals 14 residues. The germline V gene encodes CDR1 SGHRS and CDR2 YFSETQ. The V gene lost 0 bases and the J gene lost 5 bases, with 11 bases spanning the gap. CDR3 amino acids: CASSLAEGGYGYTF. Written as DNA, the CDR3 is TGCGCCAGCAGCTTGGCGGAAGGAGGGTATGGCTACACCTTC.

The chain links TRBV19 to TRBJ1-1; D remains unclear. Trimming left V 4 bases short and J 1 base short, with 16 bases between. The CDR3 covers 16 residues. Germline V gene sequence: CDR1 LNHDA, CDR2 SQIVND (reference sequence). The CDR3 DNA is TGTGCCAGTAGTAACGTCAAGGGCGGGCGGAACACTGAAGCTTTCTTT. It translates to CASSNVKGGRNTEAFF.

The chain carries TRBV6-1 and TRBJ2-5; no definite D call. Trimming shortened V by 2 bases and J by 5 bases, and 21 bases separated the two germline ends. Germline CDR1 MNHNS, CDR2 SASEGT. The CDR3 covers 17 residues. The CDR3 DNA sequence: TGTGCCAGCAGTGAATGGCAGTATAGTGGGGTTGTGGAGACCCAGTACTTC. This translates into CASSEWQYSGVVETQYF.

The count of this clone is one. This rearrangement joins TRBV9 to TRBJ1-1, with TRBD1 as a possible D gene (6 bases). The CDR3 is made up of 13 amino acids. The ends were cut back, 5 bases at V and 0 bases at J, with 8 bases in the middle. Germline loops: CDR1 SGDLS, CDR2 YYNGEE. The CDR3 DNA reads TGTGCCAGCAGTGGACAGATGAACACTGAAGCTTTCTTT. Amino acid sequence: CASSGQMNTEAFF.

The genes are TRBV12-3 or TRBV12-4 and TRBJ1-3; no firm D call. V lost 4 bases, J lost 8 bases, and 9 bases lay in between. The CDR3 length is 12 residues. The CDR3 DNA is TGTGCCAGCAGTTACCCCGGGGACACCATATATTTT. This sequence encodes CASSYPGDTIYF.

The chain joins TRBV9 to TRBJ1-2; no clear D gene. Per germline, CDR1 SGDLS and CDR2 YYNGEE. V lost 4 bases and J lost 3, with 13 bases in between. The CDR3 contains 14 residues. The CDR3 spells CASSLHPRDYGYTF. The CDR3 coding sequence is TGTGCCAGCAGCTTACATCCACGGGACTATGGCTACACCTTC.

The rearrangement links TRBV7-3 to TRBJ2-5, with TRBD2 identical over 13 bases. This CDR3 spans 16 amino acids. V was clipped by 5 bases and J by 4 bases; unmatched bases: 7. The germline gives CDR1 SGHTA, CDR2 FQGTGA. CDR3 nucleotides: TGTGCCAGCAGCCCGCGGACTAGCGGGAGATCAGAGACCCAGTACTTC. The encoded protein is CASSPRTSGRSETQYF.